This TCR beta chain was captured by sequencing in a study of blood T cell repertoires in COVID-19. For the study at large: Both acute and convalescent COVID-19 samples were obtained from the United States, Italy and Spain. The analysed material was cDNA or gDNA that came from T cells, B-cell-depleted T cells, or PBMCs.

Original processing methods: Cell counts per sample came from amplifying reference gene primers. The repertoire was sequenced with immunoSEQ multiplex PCR; TCRdb's copy has only in-frame clones and lacks some. V, J and clone size are taken as reported in that table, and D and trimming were inferred from the DNA itself. The sample lists hundreds of thousands of clones; about four fifths were seen once. V lost 11 bases, J lost 4 bases, and 7 bases stayed unmatched. The CDR3 length is 13 residues. The germline CDR1 and CDR2 sequences are LGHDT and YNNKEL (reference sequence). Sequencing input: peripheral blood. V is TRBV3-1 (or the pseudogene TRBV3-2) and J is TRBJ2-2; TRBD2 matches 7 bases. The TCR was taken from a woman of 80 years or more with COVID-19, enrolled during active disease. The CDR3 reads CASKWGGTGELFF. DNA of the CDR3: TGTGCCTCAAAATGGGGGGGCACCGGGGAGCTGTTTTTT.